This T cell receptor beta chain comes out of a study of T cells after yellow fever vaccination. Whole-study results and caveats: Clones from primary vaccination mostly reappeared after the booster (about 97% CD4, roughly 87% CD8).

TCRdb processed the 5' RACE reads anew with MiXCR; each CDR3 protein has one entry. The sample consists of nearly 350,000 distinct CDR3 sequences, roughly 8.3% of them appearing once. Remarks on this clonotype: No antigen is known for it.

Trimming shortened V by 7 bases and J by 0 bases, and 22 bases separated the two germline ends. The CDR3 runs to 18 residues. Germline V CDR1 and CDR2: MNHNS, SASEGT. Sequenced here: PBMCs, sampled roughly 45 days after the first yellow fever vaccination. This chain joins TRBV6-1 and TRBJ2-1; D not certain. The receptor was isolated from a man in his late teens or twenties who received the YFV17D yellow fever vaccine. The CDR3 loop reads CASKERSSPMSSYNEQFF. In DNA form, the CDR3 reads TGTGCCAGCAAGGAGCGCTCAAGCCCCATGAGCTCCTACAATGAGCAGTTCTTC.